The 9 T cell receptor beta chains given below trace back to one sample, sequenced in a study of blood T cell repertoires in COVID-19. This table comes from immunoSEQ multiplex PCR, and its TCRdb copy is limited to in-frame clones, with some not included. This table holds tens of thousands of clones, more than 75% found once. The source material was peripheral blood. The receptors stem from a human donor in a cohort sampled during active COVID-19.

This clone was counted a single time. The chain combines TRBV28 with TRBJ1-2; 7 nucleotides align to TRBD1. Looked up from germline, CDR1 is MDHEN and CDR2 is SYDVKM. V trimming: 2 bases; J trimming: 3 bases; junction bases outside the gene matches: 9. The CDR3 consists of 16 residues. The CDR3 region has the DNA TGTGCCAGCAGTTTAGGGGACAGCAAGGGGTACTATGGCTACACCTTC. This translates into CASSLGDSKGYYGYTF.

The V gene is TRBV2, the J gene TRBJ1-2; the match to TRBD1 covers 7 bases. The CDR3 extends over 16 amino acids. In germline, CDR1 is SNHLY, CDR2 FYNNEI. V gave up 6 bases and J gave up 1 base; unmatched junction bases: 11. The CDR3 reads CASRPGTENFNYGYTF. CDR3 DNA: TGTGCCAGCAGGCCAGGGACAGAGAACTTTAACTATGGCTACACCTTC.

DNA for the CDR3: TGTGCCACCAGTGATTTGCAGGCAGGGGGCTACAATGAGCAGTTCTTC. Encoded protein: CATSDLQAGGYNEQFF. This chain uses TRBV24-1 with TRBJ2-1, with 7 positions matching TRBD1. The trim removed 0 bases at V and 3 bases at J, leaving 4 bases unmatched. Germline V gene sequence: CDR1 KGHDR, CDR2 SFDVKD. This CDR3 comprises 16 residues.

The rearrangement joins TRBV28 to TRBJ2-1; 9 nucleotides agree with TRBD1. Unmatched junction bases numbered 14, after V lost 4 bases and J lost 7 bases. The CDR3 covers 17 residues. Germline V CDR1 and CDR2: MDHEN, SYDVKM. CDR3 in amino acids: CASSSHGTGLPRNEQFF. The DNA for the CDR3 is TGTGCCAGCAGTTCGCACGGGACAGGGCTACCACGGAATGAGCAGTTCTTC.

V and J are TRBV27 and TRBJ2-1, with D possibly TRBD2 on 6 matching bases. V was pared by 4 bases and J by 6 bases, with 7 bases between. Germline CDR1 MNHEY, CDR2 SMNVEV (reference sequence). The CDR3 extends over 12 amino acids. In DNA, the CDR3 is TGTGCCAGCAGTTACGGGGGCAATGAGCAGTTCTTC. It codes for CASSYGGNEQFF.

This clone was counted a few times. The V and J genes are TRBV30 and TRBJ1-2; a possible D gene is TRBD1 (5 bases). V dropped 8 bases and J dropped 4 bases, with 17 bases sitting between them. This CDR3 region has 13 residues. CDR1 GTSNPN and CDR2 SVGIG come from the germline V gene (reference sequence). The CDR3 DNA reads TGTGCCCTCACTGGGGGGTCAGGCTATGGCTACACCTTC. It yields the protein CALTGGSGYGYTF.

The V gene is TRBV12-1, the J gene TRBJ2-3; the D segment call TRBD2 is taken from the table without a DNA check. TRBV12-1 is a documented pseudogene. This CDR3 comprises 15 residues. CDR3 coding DNA: TGTGCCAGCACCCCCCCAGCGTCTAGCACAGATACGCAGTATTTT. Amino acid sequence: CASTPPASSTDTQYF.

The CDR3 DNA reads as TGTGCCAGCAGCCTACAGGCGAACACTGAAGCTTTCTTT. Protein product: CASSLQANTEAFF. V gene TRBV28 combines with J gene TRBJ1-1, with a tentative D call TRBD1 (5 bases). The CDR3 loop spans 13 amino acids. The V end was cut by 6 bases, the J end by 1 base, with 9 bases between. The germline V gene has CDR1 MDHEN and CDR2 SYDVKM.

The gene calls are TRBV5-6 and TRBJ2-2, with a weak D call TRBD2 (5 bases). Germline assignment: CDR1 SGHDT and CDR2 YYEEEE. The CDR3 has 12 amino acids. Trimming stripped 1 base from V and 7 bases from J, with 5 bases between. CDR3 region: CASSLTSGELFF. The CDR3 DNA sequence: TGTGCCAGCAGCTTGACTAGCGGGGAGCTGTTTTTT.